This TCR beta chain was identified during a study of radiation and T cells in renal cell carcinoma (dated by TCRdb to 2018 to 2020). Study-wide context: The samples were drawn from a clinical trial, where primary renal cell carcinomas were treated with 15 Gy of stereotactic body radiation therapy and then removed by nephrectomy 4 weeks afterward. In total, around 53 samples, comprising around 26 tumors and approximately 27 peripheral blood samples, were subjected to TCR beta sequencing. A total of 4 million to 5 million unique CDR3 nucleotide sequences, encoding 2.5 million to 3 million unique CDR3 amino acid sequences, were found across all 50 or so samples.

Worth noting for this clone: The clone's antigen remains unknown. No quality values exist for individual bases; no much larger clone is one base distant.

Following the manufacturer's recommendations, the immunoSEQ kit was used to generate TCR beta libraries from genomic DNA. To prepare the libraries, a first multiplex PCR with proprietary primers was run, followed by a second PCR that added unique barcodes, and a bead cleanup was done after each round. A kit-provided positive control reaction and a negative control reaction were included in every sample batch. The final libraries underwent checking on an Agilent 4200 TapeStation D1000 ScreenTape, volumetric pooling, and quantification by qPCR. An Illumina NextSeq500 fitted with a MidOutput 150-cycle cartridge performed the sequencing, running 156 Read1 cycles and 15 Index1 cycles with the kit's custom primers. The pooled library was loaded at approximately 0.99 pM, and about 20% PhiX control was spiked in. Turning to the authors' computational methods: The vendor-processed data were analyzed in R, and a clonotype was defined as all T cells that share the same CDR3 nucleotide sequence. In the clone abundance analyses, frequencies in each sample were normalized to that sample's 10,000 most abundant clones. Public T cell clones, which averaged fewer than five per sample, were removed prior to analysis. A difference in abundance of at least 32-fold between compartments was used to define tumor-enriched and baseline blood-enriched clonotypes. Clonotypes expanded or contracted between blood time points were identified with a beta-binomial differential abundance model. The Baroni-Urbani and Buser coefficient was used to measure tumor-blood repertoire similarity, and groups were compared with two-tailed Wilcoxon tests in R. In TCRdb, the immuneACCESS table is reduced to in-frame sequences with V and J assigned. These tables do not hold every clone; where another copy was compared, an unresolved V gene accounts for under half, and the others remain unexplained. V, J and clone size derive from that table, while D and trimming were established from the DNA sequence. Across this sample there are roughly 150,000 clones, with approximately 86% seen only once. Together, the top ten hold under 15% of the sample.

The time point label for this specimen denotes: blood 2 weeks post-SBRT. Read against the paper, the sample's treatment or condition label means: 15 Gy SBRT to primary tumor, nephrectomy 4 weeks later. To follow tumor-enriched clonotypes, serial peripheral blood was collected from radiation-treated patients at baseline and at 2 weeks and 4 weeks after SBRT. All patients had renal cell carcinoma with clear cell pathology. Genomic DNA for TCR sequencing was prepared using the QIAamp DNA Blood Mini Kit (Qiagen). Samples were included in the analyses only if all quality control checks were passed. The full study reports these points: Because the trial had a single-armed design, the trial could not examine how radiation dose or scheduling affected the TCR repertoire. Tracking of blood repertoire dynamics stopped at about 4 weeks after treatment, with no follow-up past that point. In blood, the top tumor clonotypes increased between baseline and 2 weeks post-radiation and then shrank by 4 weeks, which suggests that tumor-resident clones expanded only transiently. Because pretreatment tumor biopsies were not available, the baseline intratumoral presence of clonotypes could not be determined.

CDR1 and CDR2, looked up from the germline V gene, are MNHEY and SVGAGI. The V end loses 5 bases and the J end loses 0 bases, and a stretch of 8 bases separates them. Counted from cysteine to phenylalanine, this CDR3 has 14 amino acids. The read is trimmed to its CDR3 DNA, 42 bases read in frame from base 1. The source material was blood, sampled from a patient whose treatment included radiotherapy and nephrectomy. The chain uses TRBV6-5 and TRBJ1-3; no D gene call is confident. This clonotype originated in a woman aged 45 to 65 with renal cell carcinoma. The CDR3 corresponds to CASSPQSSGNTIYF. The DNA is TGTGCCAGCAGTCCCCAGAGCTCTGGAAACACCATATATTTT.